This T cell receptor beta chain was recorded in a study of T cell responses to AZD1222 COVID-19 vaccine (dated by TCRdb to the early 2020s). Looking at the study overall: A total of 233 trial participants underwent TCR sequencing, of whom approximately 210 received two doses of AZD1222 and about 26 received two doses of the MenACWY control vaccine. Enrollment into the trials was organized by age into subgroups of 18-55, 56-69 and 70-plus years, and those subgroups contained roughly 150, 30 and 60 TCR-sequenced participants, respectively.

As to this clone: This clone's antigen is unknown. Per-base quality was not reported, and no clone a single base away is much larger than it.

Here is what the overall study found, with its caveats: Because no day 14 peak-response samples were available, repertoires were characterized only after the peak T cell response. The 56-69-year group was small, and its depth increase did not reach significance, likely because of low power. After two AZD1222 doses, spike-specific TCR breadth and depth were significantly higher than at day 0 and than in MenACWY recipients. CD4 TCRs associated with the vaccine covered the entire spike protein, and the dominant responses were in regions 160-218 and 743-854. Reportedly, almost half of the unique spike-specific TCRs recognized epitopes lying outside the regions that are mutated in the B.1.351 and B.1.1.7 variants. Most participants were white British and females outnumbered males, and the authors suggested that clonal diversity may have been underestimated. Only a handful of AZD1222 recipients were SARS-CoV-2 seropositive at baseline, limiting conclusions about previously exposed vaccinees.

The CDR3 regions of human TCRbeta chains were analyzed by immunosequencing. The study's own analysis went as follows. TCRs in the repertoires were matched against a reference library of SARS-CoV-2-specific TCRs that had been generated with the MIRA antigen-specificity platform. Breadth was defined as the fraction of unique TCRs that were SARS-CoV-2-associated, and depth was defined as the fraction of total T cells that were SARS-CoV-2-associated. Using the MIRA data, each spike-specific TCR was assigned both to the spike region to which the TCR was reactive and to a CD4 or CD8 class. Log10-transformed breadth and depth values were compared by one-way ANOVA with Sidak's multiple comparisons tests. TCRdb took this table from immuneACCESS and kept in-frame rearrangements with V and J called. Such tables lack part of the clones; where checked against another copy, unresolved V genes explain under half of the gap, and the rest is unexplained. V and J calls and clone size are as listed in that table; D and trimming were resolved from the DNA. This sample has about 90,000 clones in its table, and under 95% of those were observed once. The ten largest clonotypes hold roughly 5.6% of the sample.

The time point label for this specimen denotes: baseline before first vaccination. Reading the label with the study, this specimen's treatment or condition is: meningococcal conjugate vaccine given as trial control. The vaccinee samples were drawn from two UK trials, COV001 and COV002, one of which was a single-blind randomized controlled phase 2/3 trial testing AZD1222 (ChAdOx1 nCoV-19) in healthy adults. For TCRbeta chain sequencing, PBMC samples from trial participants were taken at day 0 and at day 28 after the second dose. For this chain, trimming is 6 bases at the V end and 3 bases at the J end, and the number of junction bases without a gene match is 4. The germline V gene (reference sequence) provides CDR1 MNHEY and CDR2 SMNVEV. Including cysteine and phenylalanine, the CDR3 has 13 amino acids. Left in the record is the CDR3 DNA by itself, 39 bases read in frame from the first base.

Sequencing was performed on peripheral blood, taken on day 0 of MenACWY control vaccination. Recombination linked TRBV27 to TRBJ1-2; TRBD1 fits 7 bases in the junction. This sequence was found in an adult in good health. The DNA reads as follows: TGTGCCAGCAGCCCAGACAGGGACTATGGCTACACCTTC. Its protein reads: CASSPDRDYGYTF.